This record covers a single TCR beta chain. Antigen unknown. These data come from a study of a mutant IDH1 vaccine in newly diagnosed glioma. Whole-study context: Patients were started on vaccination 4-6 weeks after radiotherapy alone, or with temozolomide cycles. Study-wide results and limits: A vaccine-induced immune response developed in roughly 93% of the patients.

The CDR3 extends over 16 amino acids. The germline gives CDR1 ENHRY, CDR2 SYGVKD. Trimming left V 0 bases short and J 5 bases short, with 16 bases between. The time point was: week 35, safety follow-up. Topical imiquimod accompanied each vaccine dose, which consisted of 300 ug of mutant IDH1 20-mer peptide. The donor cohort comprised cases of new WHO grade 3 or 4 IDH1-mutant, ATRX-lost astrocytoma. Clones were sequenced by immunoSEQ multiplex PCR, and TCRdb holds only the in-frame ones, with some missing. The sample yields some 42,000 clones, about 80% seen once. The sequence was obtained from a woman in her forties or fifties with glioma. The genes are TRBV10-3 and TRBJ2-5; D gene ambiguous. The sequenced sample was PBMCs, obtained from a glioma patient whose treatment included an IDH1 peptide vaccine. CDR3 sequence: CAISESSPALGETQYF. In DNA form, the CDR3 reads TGTGCCATCAGTGAGTCGAGTCCCGCCTTGGGCGAGACCCAGTACTTC.